This T cell receptor beta chain came from a study of blood T cell repertoires in COVID-19. Study information: Specimens from acute and convalescent COVID-19 originated in the United States, Italy and Spain.

In the source study's methods: Using reference gene primer amplification, nucleated cell counts were estimated. Some clones are missing from TCRdb's copy, which holds only in-frame ones; the method was immunoSEQ multiplex PCR. Clonal size and the V and J genes are those of that table, whereas D and trimming came from the DNA. The table lists 250,000 to 300,000 clones, about 85% of them singletons, with about 6.9% in the top ten. Cohorts were determined from participant-reported clinical history. Up to 2 weeks before entering the study, exposed participants had met a COVID-19 case. This CDR3 is 14 amino acids long. Germline V gives CDR1 SNHLY, CDR2 FYNNEI. V lost 4 bases and J lost 8; bases outside the gene matches: 8.

This sequence was found in a woman between 45 and 60 years old who had been exposed to COVID-19. The sample consisted of PBMCs or T cells enriched from blood (not recorded which). This rearrangement joins TRBV2 to TRBJ2-1, with 7 bases matching TRBD1. CDR3 in DNA: TGTGCCAGCAGTGGAAATTACAGGGGTGATGAGCAGTTCTTC. Translating it yields CASSGNYRGDEQFF.